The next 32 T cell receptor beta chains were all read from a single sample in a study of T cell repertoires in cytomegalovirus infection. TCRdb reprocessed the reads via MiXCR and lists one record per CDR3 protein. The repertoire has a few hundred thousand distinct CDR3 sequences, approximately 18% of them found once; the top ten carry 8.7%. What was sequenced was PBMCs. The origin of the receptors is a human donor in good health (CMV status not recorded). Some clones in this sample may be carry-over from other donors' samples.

Here the CDR3 DNA reads TGCAGTGCTTCAGACGGCTACGAGCAGTACTTC. Residues: CSASDGYEQYF. The chain is built from TRBV20-1 and TRBJ2-7; D is unresolved. The CDR3 covers 11 residues. The V end lost 5 bases, the J end lost 3 bases, and 8 bases lay between the germline ends. Germline assignment: CDR1 DFQATT and CDR2 SNEGSKA (reference sequence).

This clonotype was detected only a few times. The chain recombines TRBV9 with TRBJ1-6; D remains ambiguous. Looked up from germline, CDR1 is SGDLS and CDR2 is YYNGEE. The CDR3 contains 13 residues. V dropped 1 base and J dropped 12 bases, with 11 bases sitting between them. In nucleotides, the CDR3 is TGTGCCAGCAGCGTAACTGGGTTTGGACCCCTCCACTTT. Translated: CASSVTGFGPLHF.

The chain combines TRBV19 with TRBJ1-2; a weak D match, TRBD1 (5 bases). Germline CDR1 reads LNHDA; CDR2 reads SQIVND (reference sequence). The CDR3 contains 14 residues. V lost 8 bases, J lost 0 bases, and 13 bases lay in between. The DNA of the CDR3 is TGTGCCAGTGACGGGGCATCGGCTAACTATGGCTACACCTTC. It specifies CASDGASANYGYTF.

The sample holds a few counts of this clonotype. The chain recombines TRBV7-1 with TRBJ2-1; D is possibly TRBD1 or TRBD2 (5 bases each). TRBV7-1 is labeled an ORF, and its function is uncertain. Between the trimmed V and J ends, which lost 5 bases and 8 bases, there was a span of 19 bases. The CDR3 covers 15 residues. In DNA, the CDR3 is TGTGCCAGCAGCGACCGGGACCCTCGTCGTCATGAGCAGTTCTTC. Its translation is CASSDRDPRRHEQFF.

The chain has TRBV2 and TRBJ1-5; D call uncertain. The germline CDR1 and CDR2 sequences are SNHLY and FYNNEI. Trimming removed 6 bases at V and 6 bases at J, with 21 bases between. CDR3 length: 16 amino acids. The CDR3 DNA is TGTGCCAGCAGCCGACAAGGCTCTCAATATGGTCAGCCCCAGCATTTT. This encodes CASSRQGSQYGQPQHF.

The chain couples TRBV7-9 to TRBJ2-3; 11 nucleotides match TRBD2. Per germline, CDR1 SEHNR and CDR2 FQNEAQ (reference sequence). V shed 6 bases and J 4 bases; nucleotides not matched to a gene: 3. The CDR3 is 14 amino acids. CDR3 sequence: CASRTSGAADTQYF. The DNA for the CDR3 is TGTGCCAGCAGGACTAGCGGGGCAGCAGATACGCAGTATTTT.

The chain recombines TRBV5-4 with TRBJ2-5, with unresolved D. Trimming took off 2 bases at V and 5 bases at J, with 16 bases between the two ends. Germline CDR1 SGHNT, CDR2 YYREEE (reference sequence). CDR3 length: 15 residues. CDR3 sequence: CASSFSGRREETQYF. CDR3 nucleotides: TGTGCCAGCAGCTTCTCCGGCAGGCGTGAGGAGACCCAGTACTTC.

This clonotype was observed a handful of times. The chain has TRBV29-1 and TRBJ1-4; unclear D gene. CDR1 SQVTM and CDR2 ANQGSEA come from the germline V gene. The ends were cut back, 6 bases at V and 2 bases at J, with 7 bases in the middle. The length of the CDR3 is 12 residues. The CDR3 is CSVGKTNEKLFF. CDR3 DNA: TGCAGCGTCGGGAAGACTAATGAAAAACTGTTTTTT.

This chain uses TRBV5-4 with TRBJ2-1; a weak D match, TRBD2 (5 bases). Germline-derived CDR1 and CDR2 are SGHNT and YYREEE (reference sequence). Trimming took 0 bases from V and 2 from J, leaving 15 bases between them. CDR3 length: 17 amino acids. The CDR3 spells CASSLGLGDLAYNEQFF. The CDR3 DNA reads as TGTGCCAGCAGCTTGGGTTTGGGAGACCTTGCCTACAATGAGCAGTTCTTC.

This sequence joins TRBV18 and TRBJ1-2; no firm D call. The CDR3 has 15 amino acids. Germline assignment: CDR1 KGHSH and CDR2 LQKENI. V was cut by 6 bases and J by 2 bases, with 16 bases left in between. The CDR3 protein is CASSHPNSPNYGYTF. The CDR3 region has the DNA TGTGCCAGCTCCCACCCGAACAGTCCAAACTATGGCTACACCTTC. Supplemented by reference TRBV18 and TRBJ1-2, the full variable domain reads NAGVMQNPRHLVRRRGQEARLRCSPMKGHSHVYWYRQLPEEGLKFMVYLQKENIIDESGMPKERFSAEFPKEGPSILRIQQVVRGDSAAYFCASSHPNSPNYGYTFGSGTRLTVV.

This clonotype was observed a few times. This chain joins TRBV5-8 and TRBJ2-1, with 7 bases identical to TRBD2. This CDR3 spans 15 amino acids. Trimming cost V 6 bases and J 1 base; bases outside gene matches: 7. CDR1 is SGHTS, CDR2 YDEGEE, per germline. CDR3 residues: CASTFPGGSYNEQFF. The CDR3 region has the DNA TGTGCCAGCACCTTTCCCGGGGGGTCCTACAATGAGCAGTTCTTC.

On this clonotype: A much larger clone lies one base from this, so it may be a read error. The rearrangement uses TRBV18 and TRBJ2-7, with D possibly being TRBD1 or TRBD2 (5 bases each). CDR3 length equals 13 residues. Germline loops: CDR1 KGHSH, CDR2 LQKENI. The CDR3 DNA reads TGTGCCAGCTCACCAGCCGGGGACCACGAGCTGTACTTC. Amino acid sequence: CASSPAGDHELYF.

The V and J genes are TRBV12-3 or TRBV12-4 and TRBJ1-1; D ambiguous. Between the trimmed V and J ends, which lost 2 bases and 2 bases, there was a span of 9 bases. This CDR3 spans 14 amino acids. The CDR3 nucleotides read TGTGCCAGCAGTTTAACCGCGTTTAACACTGAAGCTTTCTTT. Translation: CASSLTAFNTEAFF.

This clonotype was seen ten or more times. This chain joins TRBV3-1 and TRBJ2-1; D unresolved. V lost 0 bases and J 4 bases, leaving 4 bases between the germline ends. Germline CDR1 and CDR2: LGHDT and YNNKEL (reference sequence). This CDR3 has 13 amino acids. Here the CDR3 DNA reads TGTGCCAGCAGCCAAGACCTATACAATGAGCAGTTCTTC. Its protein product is CASSQDLYNEQFF.

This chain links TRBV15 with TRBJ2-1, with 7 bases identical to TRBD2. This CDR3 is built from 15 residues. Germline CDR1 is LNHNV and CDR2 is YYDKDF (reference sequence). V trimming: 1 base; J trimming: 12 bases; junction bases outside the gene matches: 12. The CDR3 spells CATSRGRELAHSQFF. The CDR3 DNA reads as TGTGCCACCAGCAGAGGGAGGGAACTAGCGCACTCGCAGTTCTTC.

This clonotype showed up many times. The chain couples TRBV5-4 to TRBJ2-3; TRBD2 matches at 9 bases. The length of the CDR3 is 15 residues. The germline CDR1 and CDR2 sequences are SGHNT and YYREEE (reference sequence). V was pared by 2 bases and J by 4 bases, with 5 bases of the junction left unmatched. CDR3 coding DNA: TGTGCCAGCAGCTTAGGCGGGAGGGCCTCAGATACGCAGTATTTT. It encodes CASSLGGRASDTQYF.

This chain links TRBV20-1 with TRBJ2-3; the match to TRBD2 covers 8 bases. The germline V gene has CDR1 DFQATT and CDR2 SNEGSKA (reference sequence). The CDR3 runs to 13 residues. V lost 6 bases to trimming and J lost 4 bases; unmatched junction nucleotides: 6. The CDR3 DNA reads TGCAGTGCCGCGGGACTAGGTGCAGATACGCAGTATTTT. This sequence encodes CSAAGLGADTQYF.

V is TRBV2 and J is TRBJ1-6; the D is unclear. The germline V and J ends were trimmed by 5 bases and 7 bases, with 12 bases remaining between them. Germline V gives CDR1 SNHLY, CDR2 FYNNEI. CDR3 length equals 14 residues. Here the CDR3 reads CASSPLEQNSPLHF. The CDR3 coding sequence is TGTGCCAGCAGTCCCCTCGAGCAGAATTCACCCCTCCACTTT.

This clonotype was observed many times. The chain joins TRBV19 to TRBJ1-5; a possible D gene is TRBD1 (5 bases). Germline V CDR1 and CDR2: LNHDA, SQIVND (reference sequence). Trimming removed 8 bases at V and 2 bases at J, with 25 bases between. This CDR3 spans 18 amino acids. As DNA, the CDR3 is TGTGCCAGTGCGAGAGGGCAGAGGCCCGGGGCGGGCAATCAGCCCCAGCATTTT. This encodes CASARGQRPGAGNQPQHF.

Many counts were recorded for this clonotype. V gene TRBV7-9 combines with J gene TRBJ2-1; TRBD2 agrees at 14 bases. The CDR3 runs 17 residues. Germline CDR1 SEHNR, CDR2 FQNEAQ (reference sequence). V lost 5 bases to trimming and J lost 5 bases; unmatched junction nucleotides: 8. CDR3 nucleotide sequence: TGTGCCAGCAGCCCTGGACTAGCGGGAGGTGGCGACAATGAGCAGTTCTTC. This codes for CASSPGLAGGGDNEQFF.

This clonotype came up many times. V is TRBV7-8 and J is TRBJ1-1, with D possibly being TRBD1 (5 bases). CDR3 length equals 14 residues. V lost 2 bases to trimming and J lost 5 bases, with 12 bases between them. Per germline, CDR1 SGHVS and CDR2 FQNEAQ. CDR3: CASSLSGRGTEAFF. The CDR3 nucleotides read TGTGCCAGCAGCTTATCAGGGCGGGGGACTGAAGCTTTCTTT.

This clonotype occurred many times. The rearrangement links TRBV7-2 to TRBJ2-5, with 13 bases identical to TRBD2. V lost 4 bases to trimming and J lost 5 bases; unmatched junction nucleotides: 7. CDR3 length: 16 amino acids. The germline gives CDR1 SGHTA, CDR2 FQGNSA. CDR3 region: CASSSTGLAGTETQYF. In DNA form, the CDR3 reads TGTGCCAGCAGCTCAACGGGACTAGCGGGAACCGAGACCCAGTACTTC.

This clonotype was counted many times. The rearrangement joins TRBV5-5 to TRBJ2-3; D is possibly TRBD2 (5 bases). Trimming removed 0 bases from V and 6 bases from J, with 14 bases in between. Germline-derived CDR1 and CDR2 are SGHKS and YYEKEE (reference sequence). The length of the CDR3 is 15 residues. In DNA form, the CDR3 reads TGTGCCAGCAGCTTGGCGCCTACTAGGGCCGATACGCAGTATTTT. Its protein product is CASSLAPTRADTQYF.

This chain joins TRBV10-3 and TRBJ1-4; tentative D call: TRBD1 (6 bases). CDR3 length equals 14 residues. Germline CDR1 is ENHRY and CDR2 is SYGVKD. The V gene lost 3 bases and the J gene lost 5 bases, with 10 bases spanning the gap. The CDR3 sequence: CAISEQGANEKLFF. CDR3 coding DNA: TGTGCCATCAGTGAACAGGGTGCCAATGAAAAACTGTTTTTT.

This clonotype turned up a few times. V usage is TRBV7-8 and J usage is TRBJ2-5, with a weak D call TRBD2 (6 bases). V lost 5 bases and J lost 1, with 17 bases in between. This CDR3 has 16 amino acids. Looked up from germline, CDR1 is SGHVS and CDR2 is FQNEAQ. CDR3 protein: CASSHLPGSRQETQYF. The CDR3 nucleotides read TGTGCCAGCAGCCACCTTCCCGGGAGCCGCCAAGAGACCCAGTACTTC.

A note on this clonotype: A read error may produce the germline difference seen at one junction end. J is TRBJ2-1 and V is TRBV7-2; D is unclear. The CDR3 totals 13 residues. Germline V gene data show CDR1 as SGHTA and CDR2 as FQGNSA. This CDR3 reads CASGSTSSNEQCF. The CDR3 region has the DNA TGTGCCAGCGGATCAACCTCCTCCAATGAGCAGTGCTTC.

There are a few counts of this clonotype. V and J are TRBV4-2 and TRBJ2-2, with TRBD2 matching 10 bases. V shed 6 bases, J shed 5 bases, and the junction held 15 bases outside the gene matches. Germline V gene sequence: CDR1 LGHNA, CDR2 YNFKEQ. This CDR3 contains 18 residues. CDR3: CASSNSGTSAGWTGELFF. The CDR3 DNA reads TGTGCCAGCAGTAACTCCGGGACTAGCGCTGGATGGACCGGGGAGCTGTTTTTT.

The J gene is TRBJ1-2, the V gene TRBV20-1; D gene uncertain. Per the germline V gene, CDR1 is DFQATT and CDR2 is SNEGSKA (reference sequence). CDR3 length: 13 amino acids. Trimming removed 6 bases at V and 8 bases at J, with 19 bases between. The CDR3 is CSARGLFLGGYTF. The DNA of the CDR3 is TGCAGTGCCCGTGGACTATTCCTTGGGGGCTACACCTTC.

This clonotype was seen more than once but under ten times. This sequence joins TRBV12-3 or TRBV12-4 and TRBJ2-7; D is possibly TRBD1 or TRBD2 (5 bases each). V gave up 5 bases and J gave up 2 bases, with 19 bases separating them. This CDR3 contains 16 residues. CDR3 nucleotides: TGTGCCAGCAGTGCGGTCGGGACCCCTAACCCCTACGAGCAGTACTTC. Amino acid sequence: CASSAVGTPNPYEQYF.

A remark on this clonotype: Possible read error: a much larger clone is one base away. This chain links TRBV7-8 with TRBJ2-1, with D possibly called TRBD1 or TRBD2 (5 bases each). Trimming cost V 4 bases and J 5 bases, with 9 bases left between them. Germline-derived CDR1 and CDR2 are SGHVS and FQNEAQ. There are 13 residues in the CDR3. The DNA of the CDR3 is TGTGCCAGCAGCTCGGGACCAGACAATGAGCAGTTCTTC. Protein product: CASSSGPDNEQFF.

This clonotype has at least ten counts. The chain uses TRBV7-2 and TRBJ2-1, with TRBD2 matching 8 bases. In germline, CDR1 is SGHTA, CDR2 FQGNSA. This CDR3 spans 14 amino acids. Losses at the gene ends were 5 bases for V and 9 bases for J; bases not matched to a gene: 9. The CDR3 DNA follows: TGTGCCAGCAGCCTCGAGCGGGGGAGGGGTGAGCAGTTCTTC. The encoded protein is CASSLERGRGEQFF.

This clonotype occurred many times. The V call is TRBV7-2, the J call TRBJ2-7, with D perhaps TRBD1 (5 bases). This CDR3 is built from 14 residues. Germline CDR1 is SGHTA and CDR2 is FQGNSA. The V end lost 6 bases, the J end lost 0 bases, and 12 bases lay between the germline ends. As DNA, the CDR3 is TGTGCCAGCAGTTCACAGGAGAGCTCCTACGAGCAGTACTTC. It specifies CASSSQESSYEQYF.